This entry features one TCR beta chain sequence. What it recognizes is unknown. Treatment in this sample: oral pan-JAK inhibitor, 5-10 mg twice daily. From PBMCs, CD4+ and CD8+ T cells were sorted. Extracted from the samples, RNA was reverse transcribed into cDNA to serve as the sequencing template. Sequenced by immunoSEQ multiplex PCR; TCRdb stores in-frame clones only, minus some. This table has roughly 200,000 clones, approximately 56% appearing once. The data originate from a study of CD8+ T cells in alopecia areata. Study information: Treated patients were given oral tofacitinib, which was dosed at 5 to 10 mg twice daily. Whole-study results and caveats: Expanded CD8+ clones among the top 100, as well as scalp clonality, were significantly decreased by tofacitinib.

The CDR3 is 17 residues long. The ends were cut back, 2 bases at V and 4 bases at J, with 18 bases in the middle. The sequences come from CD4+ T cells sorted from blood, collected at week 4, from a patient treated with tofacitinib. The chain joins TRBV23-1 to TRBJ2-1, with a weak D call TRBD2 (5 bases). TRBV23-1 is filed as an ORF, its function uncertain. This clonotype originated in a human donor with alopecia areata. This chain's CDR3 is CASSQRVLARVYNEQFF. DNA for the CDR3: TGCGCCAGCAGTCAAAGGGTCCTAGCACGAGTTTACAATGAGCAGTTCTTC.